This T cell receptor beta chain is drawn from a study of T-cell reconstitution after alpha-beta-depleted transplantation in children (dated by TCRdb to the mid-2010s). Turning to the overall study: T-cell immune reconstitution after TCRalphabeta/CD19-depleted allogeneic hematopoietic cell transplantation in children was quantitatively tracked in the study by means of TCR repertoire profiling.

Turning to this clonotype: Its antigen target is currently unknown. The sample holds no much larger clone one base away, and base qualities are not on file.

Library creation used PCR. The sequencer was an Illumina HiSeq 2500. TCR library preparation used molecular barcoding, with unique molecular identifiers applied to normalize quantification of the TCRbeta repertoire. TCRdb took the public reads, trimmed them with fastp at Q25, ran MiXCR for clone calling and kept in-frame beta chains. Rows matching on CDR3 protein sequence are summarized as one entry with the most common DNA and genes. The sample records some 490,000 distinct CDR3 sequences, around 12% of which are singletons. The ten largest clones capture about 5% of the sample. There are 15 amino acids in the CDR3, from cysteine to phenylalanine inclusive. The only DNA kept is the CDR3, 45 bases in frame from the first base. CDR1 and CDR2 (SGHTA, FQGNSA) derive from the germline V gene. V loses 5 bases, J loses 3 bases, and the germline ends lie 17 bases apart.

The source material was PBMCs from the stem cell graft donor, sampled from the stem cell graft. The V gene is TRBV7-2 and the J gene is TRBJ2-7; the D gene is not confidently resolved. The sequence was collected from a human donor who donated a stem cell graft to a child with combined immunodeficiency. The DNA sequence is given as TGTGCCAGCAGCCAGGCTGGAATAGGGATCTACGAGCAGTACTTC. Its protein product is CASSQAGIGIYEQYF.